These 13 T cell receptor beta chains were all obtained from the same sample, sequenced in a study of beta chain features in type 1 diabetes. All of the isolated RNA was reverse transcribed, so expressed TCRB transcripts were sequenced. Assay: immunoSEQ multiplex PCR; the TCRdb copy retains only in-frame clones and omits some. The profile shows more than 130,000 clones, around 7% of them singletons. The sequencing input was central memory CD4+ T cells from blood. These receptors were obtained from a woman aged 25 to 39 in good health.

The rearrangement uses TRBV5-1 and TRBJ2-3; 7 positions agree with TRBD2. The ends lost 3 bases at V and 0 bases at J; junction bases unmatched: 1. The CDR3 contains 14 residues. Germline lookup yields CDR1 SGHRS and CDR2 YFSETQ. CDR3 amino acids: CASSWGGSTDTQYF. DNA for the CDR3: TGCGCCAGCAGCTGGGGAGGGAGCACAGATACGCAGTATTTT.

This clone was picked up many times. This chain uses TRBV28 with TRBJ2-1, with 8 nucleotides matching TRBD1. The CDR3 consists of 14 residues. In germline, CDR1 is MDHEN, CDR2 SYDVKM. V shed 10 bases, J shed 4 bases, and the junction held 9 bases outside the gene matches. CDR3 amino acids: CATIDRGLYNEQFF. The CDR3 bases are TGTGCCACCATTGACAGGGGCCTTTACAATGAGCAGTTCTTC.

J is TRBJ1-3 and V is TRBV7-2; the D gene is possibly TRBD1 (5 bases). The ends were cut back, 5 bases at V and 2 bases at J, with 10 bases in the middle. CDR1 is SGHTA, CDR2 FQGNSA, per germline. The CDR3 consists of 14 residues. The CDR3 here is CASSLPRAGNTIYF. CDR3 DNA sequence: TGTGCCAGCAGCCTTCCCAGGGCTGGAAACACCATATATTTT.

The sample holds many counts of this clone. This sample includes further DNA sequences coding for the same CDR3. The V call is TRBV15, the J call TRBJ2-7; D is uncertain. The germline CDR1 and CDR2 sequences are LNHNV and YYDKDF (reference sequence). With 0 bases removed from V and 3 bases from J, the gap between germline ends came to 6 bases. The CDR3 has 13 residues. Written as DNA, the CDR3 is TGTGCCACCAGCAGAGATACGGGCTACGAGCAGTACTTC. Protein product: CATSRDTGYEQYF.

The CDR3 region is CASSLEGANQPQHF. The CDR3 DNA reads as TGCGCCAGCAGCTTAGAGGGCGCCAATCAGCCCCAGCATTTT. This chain uses TRBV5-1 with TRBJ1-5; D gene unclear. This CDR3 contains 14 residues. The germline V gene encodes CDR1 SGHRS and CDR2 YFSETQ. V was trimmed by 2 bases and J by 3 bases, leaving 9 bases between them.

This clone was counted many times. The J gene is TRBJ2-3, the V gene TRBV19; 10 bases line up with TRBD1. Germline V gene lookup returns CDR1 LNHDA and CDR2 SQIVND (reference sequence). V dropped 6 bases and J dropped 2; count of bases not matched to a gene: 5. The CDR3 is made up of 15 amino acids. CDR3 in DNA: TGTGCCAGTAGCCCGGGACAGGGGTACACAGATACGCAGTATTTT. The encoded protein is CASSPGQGYTDTQYF.

There are a few counts of this clone. V is TRBV19 and J is TRBJ1-2; maybe TRBD1 (6 bases). Germline-derived CDR1 and CDR2 are LNHDA and SQIVND (reference sequence). Deletions cut 1 base from V and 8 bases from J, with 11 bases between. CDR3 size: 13 residues. CDR3 protein: CASSIGQGIGYTF. CDR3 bases: TGTGCCAGTAGTATAGGCCAGGGGATCGGCTACACCTTC.

There are a few counts of this clone. The rearrangement links TRBV9 to TRBJ1-4; 7 bases align to TRBD1. This CDR3 comprises 16 residues. CDR1 SGDLS and CDR2 YYNGEE come from the germline V gene. With 0 bases clipped from V and 7 bases from J, the junction kept 9 bases outside the gene matches. The DNA for the CDR3 is TGTGCCAGCAGCGTAGCTGGAGGGGGCTCCGGTGAAAAACTGTTTTTT. Translated: CASSVAGGGSGEKLFF.

This clone was seen a handful of times. This chain connects TRBV5-1 to TRBJ2-3; the match to TRBD2 covers 14 bases. J was trimmed by 5 bases and V by 3 bases; bases with no gene match: 8. The CDR3 is 17 residues long. Germline CDR1 reads SGHRS; CDR2 reads YFSETQ. Here the CDR3 DNA reads TGCGCCAGCAGCTCCGGGACTAGCGGGAGAGGTTTAGATACGCAGTATTTT. This gives the protein CASSSGTSGRGLDTQYF. The whole variable domain, remainder taken from reference TRBV5-1 and TRBJ2-3, is KAGVTQTPRYLIKTRGQQVTLSCSPISGHRSVSWYQQTPGQGLQFLFEYFSETQRNKGNFPGRFSGRQFSNSRSEMNVSTLELGDSALYLCASSSGTSGRGLDTQYFGPGTRLTVL.

The sample holds a few counts of this clone. The V gene is TRBV7-2, the J gene TRBJ2-3; D is undetermined. The V end was cut by 5 bases, the J end by 2 bases, with 14 bases between. The CDR3 totals 15 residues. The germline CDR1 and CDR2 sequences are SGHTA and FQGNSA. The CDR3 DNA is TGTGCCAGCAGCCACGACTCCCTTTACACAGATACGCAGTATTTT. Its translation: CASSHDSLYTDTQYF.

This clone was detected only a few times. V is TRBV7-9 and J is TRBJ2-5; tentatively, D is TRBD1 (6 bases). V dropped 5 bases and J dropped 1 base, with 14 bases sitting between them. CDR3 length: 15 residues. From germline, CDR1 is SEHNR and CDR2 FQNEAQ (reference sequence). The CDR3 nucleotides read TGTGCCAGCAGCCCTGGGGGCCGCTTCCAAGAGACCCAGTACTTC. Residues: CASSPGGRFQETQYF.

This clone was seen more than once but under ten times. The chain couples TRBV9 to TRBJ2-7; TRBD1 is a possible D gene (5 bases). This CDR3 comprises 11 residues. Germline-derived CDR1 and CDR2 are SGDLS and YYNGEE. Trimming pared 7 bases from V and 3 bases from J, leaving 8 bases between. The CDR3 sequence: CASGRGYEQYF. CDR3 in DNA: TGTGCCAGCGGTAGGGGCTACGAGCAGTACTTC.

V is TRBV7-9 and J is TRBJ1-1; 10 bases are a match to TRBD1. The trim removed 2 bases at V and 0 bases at J, leaving 6 bases unmatched. This CDR3 is 17 amino acids long. Germline V gives CDR1 SEHNR, CDR2 FQNEAQ (reference sequence). CDR3 sequence (DNA): TGTGCCAGCAGCTTACTCTACGGGACAGGGGTGAACACTGAAGCTTTCTTT. It is translated as CASSLLYGTGVNTEAFF.